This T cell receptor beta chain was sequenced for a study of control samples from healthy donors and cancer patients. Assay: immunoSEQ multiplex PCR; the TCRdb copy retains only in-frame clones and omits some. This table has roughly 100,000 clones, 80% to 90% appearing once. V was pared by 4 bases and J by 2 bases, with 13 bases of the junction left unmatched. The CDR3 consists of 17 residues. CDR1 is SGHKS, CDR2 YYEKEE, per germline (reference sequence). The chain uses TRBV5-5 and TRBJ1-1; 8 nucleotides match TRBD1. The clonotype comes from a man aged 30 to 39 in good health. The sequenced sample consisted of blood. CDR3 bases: TGTGCCAGCAGCCATGGTCCCGGGACAGGACCAAACACTGAAGCTTTCTTT. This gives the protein CASSHGPGTGPNTEAFF.